Listed here is a single TCR beta chain. The antigen is not known. This CDR3 is built from 15 residues. V lost 0 bases and J lost 7, with 13 bases in between. CDR1 GTSNPN and CDR2 SVGIG come from the germline V gene (reference sequence). These data originate in a study of T cell responses to AZD1222 COVID-19 vaccine. Study-level points and caveats: Only 5 or 6 people who got AZD1222 tested seropositive at baseline.

The analysis combined second doses at about 4 or about 12 weeks. The repertoire was sequenced with immunoSEQ multiplex PCR; TCRdb's copy has only in-frame clones and lacks some. The sample lists some 96,000 clones; approximately 84% were seen once. The receptor was derived from an adult who received the AZD1222 COVID-19 vaccine. The chain employs TRBV30 and TRBJ1-6, with D possibly TRBD1 on 5 matching bases. The material was peripheral blood, obtained 28 days after the second AZD1222 dose. The CDR3 bases are TGTGCCTGGAGTGTAATGGGGGTCCGGAATTCACCCCTCCACTTT. Protein sequence: CAWSVMGVRNSPLHF.